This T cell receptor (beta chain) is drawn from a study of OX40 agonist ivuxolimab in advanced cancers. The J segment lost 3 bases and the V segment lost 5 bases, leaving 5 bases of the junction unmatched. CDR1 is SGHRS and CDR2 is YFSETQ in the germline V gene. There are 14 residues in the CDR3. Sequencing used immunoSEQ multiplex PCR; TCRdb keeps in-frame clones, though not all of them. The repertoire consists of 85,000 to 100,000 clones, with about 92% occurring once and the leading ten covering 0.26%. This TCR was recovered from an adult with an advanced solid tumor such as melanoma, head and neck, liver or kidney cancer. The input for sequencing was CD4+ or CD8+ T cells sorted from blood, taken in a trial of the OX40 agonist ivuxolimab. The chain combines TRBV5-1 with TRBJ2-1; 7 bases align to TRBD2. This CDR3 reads CASRALAGYNEQFF. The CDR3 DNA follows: TGCGCCAGCAGAGCATTAGCGGGCTACAATGAGCAGTTCTTC.